In its sample, the clone carrying this T cell receptor beta chain was seen many times. Its antigen is undetermined. This record comes from a study of T cells after yellow fever vaccination. TCRdb re-called the 5' RACE reads with MiXCR, one entry per CDR3 protein. Here the sample spans approximately 120,000 distinct CDR3 sequences, 7.4% being singletons. Findings of the study overall: Sorted repertoires could include abundant contaminating clonotypes from bulk cells. Reappearance after the booster was seen for most primary-vaccination clones, at 95% to 97% CD4 and 85% to 90% CD8.

The CDR3 is made up of 15 amino acids. The V and J ends lost 3 bases and 4 bases respectively, with 15 bases between them. The germline gives CDR1 LGHNA, CDR2 YSLEER. The clonotype originates from a man between 18 and 29 years old who received the YFV17D yellow fever vaccine. The sample was CD4+ T cells sorted from PBMCs, taken around 10 days after the first yellow fever vaccination. The chain is built from TRBV4-3 and TRBJ1-2; weak D call: TRBD1 (6 bases). The CDR3 protein is CASSQRTTGSYGYTF. As DNA, the CDR3 is TGCGCCAGCAGCCAGCGCACGACAGGATCCTATGGCTACACCTTC.